This entry lists 20 T cell receptor beta chains sequenced from one sample in a study of T-cell memory formation after mild COVID-19. TCRdb re-derived calls from the 5' RACE reads in MiXCR, one entry per CDR3 protein. The data show under 300,000 distinct CDR3 sequences, less than 20% seen once. Source material: PBMCs or a T cell subset sorted from them (not recorded which). These receptors were obtained from a man younger than 30 who had mild COVID-19 (a few samples of this study predate the infection). Cell type and time point are not known.

This clonotype has just a few counts. The chain employs TRBV6-5 and TRBJ2-3; no reliable D call. Germline V gene sequence: CDR1 MNHEY, CDR2 SVGAGI. V dropped 1 base and J dropped 4 bases, with 6 bases sitting between them. The CDR3 covers 13 residues. CDR3: CASSYWPSDTQYF. CDR3 DNA: TGTGCCAGCAGTTACTGGCCGTCAGATACGCAGTATTTT.

The CDR3 is CASRSSGGGSYNEQFF. The DNA of the CDR3 is TGCGCCAGCAGATCCTCTGGGGGAGGCTCCTACAATGAGCAGTTCTTC. The genes are TRBV5-1 and TRBJ2-1; TRBD2 is a possible D gene (6 bases). With 5 bases removed from V and 0 bases from J, the gap between germline ends came to 15 bases. Germline CDR1 is SGHRS and CDR2 is YFSETQ. The CDR3 runs to 16 residues. The whole variable domain, filled in from reference TRBV5-1 and TRBJ2-1, reads KAGVTQTPRYLIKTRGQQVTLSCSPISGHRSVSWYQQTPGQGLQFLFEYFSETQRNKGNFPGRFSGRQFSNSRSEMNVSTLELGDSALYLCASRSSGGGSYNEQFFGPGTRLTVL.

This clonotype occurred a few times. The chain joins TRBV28 to TRBJ1-2; 8 nucleotides agree with TRBD1. CDR3 length: 14 residues. J was trimmed by 2 bases and V by 8 bases; bases with no gene match: 7. Germline-derived CDR1 and CDR2 are MDHEN and SYDVKM. CDR3: CASGAAGGNYGYTF. The CDR3 nucleotides read TGTGCCAGCGGGGCGGCAGGGGGCAACTATGGCTACACCTTC.

The V gene is TRBV5-1, the J gene TRBJ1-4; D may be TRBD1 (5 bases). The CDR3 consists of 14 residues. CDR1 is SGHRS, CDR2 YFSETQ, per germline. V lost 3 bases and J 8 bases, leaving 14 bases between the germline ends. The CDR3 spells CASSSGGGFEKLFF. The CDR3, as DNA: TGCGCCAGCAGCTCGGGTGGGGGGTTCGAAAAACTGTTTTTT.

The V call is TRBV3-1, the J call TRBJ2-2, with 7 nucleotides matching TRBD2. CDR1 and CDR2 (germline): LGHDT, YNNKEL (reference sequence). Trimming at V came to 4 bases and at J to 6 bases, leaving 5 bases not matched to a gene. This CDR3 is built from 14 residues. The CDR3 DNA follows: TGTGCCAGCAGCCCCTCTCGGGGGGCCGGGGAGCTGTTTTTT. It is translated as CASSPSRGAGELFF. The full variable domain, with the rest looked up from reference TRBV3-1 and TRBJ2-2, is DTAVSQTPKYLVTQMGNDKSIKCEQNLGHDTMYWYKQDSKKFLKIMFSYNNKELIINETVPNRFSPKSPDKAHLNLHINSLELGDSAVYFCASSPSRGAGELFFGEGSRLTVL.

CDR3 in amino acids: CASDTRFGQPQHF. The DNA for the CDR3 is TGTGCCAGCGATACTCGGTTTGGACAGCCCCAGCATTTT. This chain joins TRBV12-3 or TRBV12-4 and TRBJ1-5; no definite D call. V was trimmed by 8 bases and J by 7 bases, leaving 15 bases between them. CDR3 length equals 13 residues.

The V gene is TRBV9, the J gene TRBJ2-3; D remains ambiguous. The length of the CDR3 is 12 residues. Germline lookup yields CDR1 SGDLS and CDR2 YYNGEE. Trimming stripped 6 bases from V and 1 base from J, with 6 bases between. This CDR3 reads CASNPGTDTQYF. The CDR3 nucleotides read TGTGCCAGCAATCCAGGCACAGATACGCAGTATTTT. Looking up the rest from reference TRBV9 and TRBJ2-3 gives the full variable domain: DSGVTQTPKHLITATGQRVTLRCSPRSGDLSVYWYQQSLDQGLQFLIQYYNGEERAKGNILERFSAQQFPDLHSELNLSSLELGDSALYFCASNPGTDTQYFGPGTRLTVL.

This clonotype was recorded many times. The rearrangement joins TRBV7-2 to TRBJ2-3; TRBD2 matches 9 bases. Per the germline V gene, CDR1 is SGHTA and CDR2 is FQGNSA. The CDR3 sequence is 17 residues long. V was pared by 3 bases and J by 1 base, with 8 bases of the junction left unmatched. This chain's CDR3 is CASSFQAGGLGTDTQYF. Written as DNA, the CDR3 is TGTGCCAGCAGCTTCCAAGCGGGGGGATTGGGCACAGATACGCAGTATTTT.

This clonotype has only a few counts. J is TRBJ2-2 and V is TRBV3-1, with D perhaps assigned TRBD1 or TRBD2 (5 bases each). Germline CDR1 is LGHDT and CDR2 is YNNKEL (reference sequence). This CDR3 region has 14 residues. Trimming stripped 3 bases from V and 7 bases from J, with 12 bases between. The CDR3 loop reads CASSHAKGSGELFF. In DNA form, the CDR3 reads TGTGCCAGCAGCCACGCCAAGGGGAGCGGGGAGCTGTTTTTT.

The V and J genes are TRBV7-9 and TRBJ2-3; the D gene is possibly TRBD2 (5 bases). V lost 5 bases, J lost 5 bases, and 8 bases lay in between. Germline CDR1 SEHNR, CDR2 FQNEAQ (reference sequence). The CDR3 extends over 12 amino acids. CDR3 loop: CASSRGVDTQYF. CDR3 DNA: TGTGCCAGCAGCCGGGGTGTAGATACGCAGTATTTT.

This clonotype was picked up a small number of times. The chain couples TRBV29-1 to TRBJ1-1; weak D call: TRBD1 (5 bases). The CDR3 spans 11 residues. V shed 5 bases and J shed 3 bases, with 7 bases lying between them. CDR1 and CDR2 (germline): SQVTM, ANQGSEA. The CDR3 reads CSVSRDTEAFF. Here the CDR3 DNA reads TGCAGCGTTTCCAGGGACACTGAAGCTTTCTTT. The full variable domain, its missing parts supplied by reference TRBV29-1 and TRBJ1-1, is SAVISQKPSRDICQRGTSLTIQCQVDSQVTMMFWYRQQPGQSLTLIATANQGSEATYESGFVIDKFPISRPNLTFSTLTVSNMSPEDSSIYLCSVSRDTEAFFGQGTRLTVV.

The chain carries TRBV4-1 and TRBJ1-5; TRBD1 might be the D (6 bases). The V gene's germline CDR1 is MGHRA and CDR2 YSYEKL. The CDR3 runs to 16 residues. Trimming cost V 2 bases and J 3 bases, with 14 bases left between them. This CDR3 reads CASSQPGRGTNQPQHF. CDR3 bases: TGCGCCAGCAGCCAACCGGGAAGGGGGACCAATCAGCCCCAGCATTTT.

This clonotype appeared a few times. The J gene is TRBJ2-2, the V gene TRBV20-1, with 14 positions matching TRBD2. Germline V gives CDR1 DFQATT, CDR2 SNEGSKA (reference sequence). The trim removed 2 bases at V and 4 bases at J, leaving 6 bases unmatched. The length of the CDR3 is 17 residues. CDR3 DNA: TGCAGTGCTAGACCGGGACTAGCGGGGGACAGCACCGGGGAGCTGTTTTTT. It encodes CSARPGLAGDSTGELFF.

This clonotype was counted between two and nine times. The rearrangement uses TRBV12-3 or TRBV12-4 and TRBJ2-2; 8 bases match TRBD2. The V gene end was trimmed by 6 bases and the J gene end by 6 bases; junction bases not matched to a gene: 9. CDR3 size: 15 residues. CDR3 sequence (DNA): TGTGCCAGCAGCCCGGGACTAGGTATTTCCGGGGAGCTGTTTTTT. Translated, it gives CASSPGLGISGELFF.

The chain is built from TRBV6-5 and TRBJ2-7; TRBD2 is a possible D gene (6 bases). The CDR3 is 14 residues long. The ends were cut back, 6 bases at V and 2 bases at J, with 14 bases in the middle. Per the germline V gene, CDR1 is MNHEY and CDR2 is SVGAGI. The CDR3, as DNA: TGTGCCAGCAGCACCCGGGACTCTGCCTACGAGCAGTACTTC. It specifies CASSTRDSAYEQYF.

The CDR3 spells CASSRDTRTGQKELFF. In nucleotides, the CDR3 is TGTGCCAGCTCCCGGGACACCCGAACGGGACAGAAGGAACTGTTTTTT. This chain connects TRBV7-2 to TRBJ1-4; TRBD1 matches at 7 bases. Trimming removed 8 bases from V and 12 bases from J; junction bases left unmatched: 21. Looked up from germline, CDR1 is SGHTA and CDR2 is FQGNSA. The CDR3 runs to 16 residues.

This rearrangement joins TRBV4-1 to TRBJ2-6, with 9 positions matching TRBD1. The CDR3 is 18 amino acids. Trimming at V came to 4 bases and at J to 0 bases, leaving 7 bases not matched to a gene. Germline-derived CDR1 and CDR2 are MGHRA and YSYEKL. CDR3 residues: CASSRPGQGFSGANVLTF. The CDR3 DNA follows: TGCGCCAGCAGCCGACCGGGACAGGGATTCTCTGGGGCCAACGTCCTGACTTTC.

The sample holds a few counts of this clonotype. The chain uses TRBV6-2 or TRBV6-3 and TRBJ1-5; D gene uncertain. The V and J ends lost 0 bases and 4 bases respectively, with 10 bases between them. Germline V gives CDR1 MNHEY, CDR2 SVGEGT. This CDR3 is 15 amino acids long. The CDR3 protein is CASSYSVGPNQPQHF. In DNA form, the CDR3 reads TGTGCCAGCAGTTACTCGGTTGGGCCTAATCAGCCCCAGCATTTT.

CDR3 sequence reads: CAWTPSASGEQFF. The DNA of the CDR3 is TGTGCCTGGACCCCCAGCGCCAGTGGTGAGCAGTTCTTC. This chain connects TRBV30 to TRBJ2-1; unclear D gene. Trimming took off 4 bases at V and 9 bases at J, with 16 bases between the two ends. Germline-derived CDR1 and CDR2 are GTSNPN and SVGIG (reference sequence). The CDR3 is 13 amino acids.

The chain links TRBV25-1 to TRBJ2-2; TRBD1 aligns across 9 bases. Looked up from germline, CDR1 is MGHDK and CDR2 is SYGVNS. Trimming at V came to 1 base and at J to 6 bases, leaving 12 bases not matched to a gene. The CDR3 runs to 18 residues. CDR3 DNA: TGTGCCAGCAGTGAATGGGTCGGGCGACAGGGGGAAGCCGGGGAGCTGTTTTTT. Protein product: CASSEWVGRQGEAGELFF.